Presented here are 16 T cell receptor beta chains from one specimen sequenced in a study of T cell repertoires in cytomegalovirus infection (dated by TCRdb to between 2019 and 2020). What this sample's treatment or condition label stands for: in vitro stimulation with specific CMV peptide epitopes to enrich CMV-specific T cells. Antigen specificity for these receptors is unknown. These reads were obtained on an Illumina HiSeq 1500. TCRdb took the public reads, trimmed them with fastp at Q25, ran MiXCR for clone calling and kept in-frame beta chains. Every entry covers one CDR3 protein and lists the most common genes and DNA from its rows. The sample profile shows approximately 590,000 distinct CDR3 sequences; over 35% of them were found once. More than 40% of the sample rests with the top ten. This sample comprised cultured PBMCs, obtained from culture after CMV antigen stimulation. The receptors here all came from a human donor in good health (CMV status not recorded). Some clones in this sample may be carry-over from other donors' samples.

This chain joins TRBV12-3 or TRBV12-4 and TRBJ2-3; TRBD2 agrees at 12 bases. V was pared by 1 base and J by 3 bases, with 2 bases of the junction left unmatched. The CDR3 is 16 residues long. The CDR3 protein is CASSLGLAGETDTQYF. The DNA of the CDR3 is TGTGCCAGCAGTTTAGGACTAGCGGGAGAGACAGATACGCAGTATTTT.

This clonotype was seen a single time. The chain links TRBV28 to TRBJ2-3; D unclear. V lost 7 bases and J 3 bases, leaving 17 bases between the germline ends. CDR3 length: 15 residues. Looked up from germline, CDR1 is MDHEN and CDR2 is SYDVKM. CDR3 protein: CASNSPLRRTDTQYF. CDR3 DNA: TGTGCCAGCAACTCCCCGCTTCGTAGGACAGATACGCAGTATTTT. Variable domain in full (rest from reference TRBV28 and TRBJ2-3): DVKVTQSSRYLVKRTGEKVFLECVQDMDHENMFWYRQDPGLGLRLIYFSYDVKMKEKGDIPEGYSVSREKKERFSLILESASTNQTSMYLCASNSPLRRTDTQYFGPGTRLTVL.

V and J are TRBV6-1 and TRBJ2-7; 11 bases are shared with TRBD2. The ends lost 4 bases at V and 2 bases at J; junction bases unmatched: 4. Germline V gives CDR1 MNHNS, CDR2 SASEGT. The CDR3 runs 15 residues. CDR3 sequence: CASSVGTSGAYEQYF. The DNA of the CDR3 is TGTGCCAGCAGTGTTGGGACTAGCGGAGCCTACGAGCAGTACTTC.

This sequence joins TRBV20-1 and TRBJ2-2; the D gene is possibly TRBD2 (5 bases). Germline assignment: CDR1 DFQATT and CDR2 SNEGSKA (reference sequence). Deletions cut 6 bases from V and 2 bases from J, with 10 bases between. This CDR3 region has 13 residues. The CDR3 is CSARRSNTGELFF. The CDR3 DNA reads as TGCAGTGCCAGGAGGTCTAACACCGGGGAGCTGTTTTTT.

This clonotype was counted a few times. V gene TRBV7-2 combines with J gene TRBJ2-7; D is possibly TRBD2 (6 bases). The CDR3 totals 15 residues. V lost 5 bases and J 1 base, leaving 15 bases between the germline ends. Germline CDR1 SGHTA, CDR2 FQGNSA. CDR3 residues: CASSQTGGGSYEQYF. In DNA form, the CDR3 reads TGTGCCAGCAGCCAGACTGGAGGAGGGTCCTACGAGCAGTACTTC. Based on the CDR3 plus reference TRBV7-2 and TRBJ2-7, the full variable domain is GAGVSQSPSNKVTEKGKDVELRCDPISGHTALYWYRQSLGQGLEFLIYFQGNSAPDKSGLPSDRFSAERTGGSVSTLTIQRTQQEDSAVYLCASSQTGGGSYEQYFGPGTRLTVT.

The J gene is TRBJ2-1, the V gene TRBV24-1; no firm D call. V lost 5 bases and J 11 bases, leaving 6 bases between the germline ends. The CDR3 extends over 10 amino acids. Per the germline V gene, CDR1 is KGHDR and CDR2 is SFDVKD. For the CDR3, the DNA is TGTGCCACCAGTGGGAATAAGCAGTTCTTC. It codes for CATSGNKQFF.

Of note for this clonotype: It may be a read error: a sequence one base away is much more abundant. This chain joins TRBV7-8 and TRBJ2-7; D uncertain. The CDR3 extends over 15 amino acids. Germline CDR1 reads SGHVS; CDR2 reads FQNEAQ. The CDR3 sequence: CASSLEFSRSYAQYF. The CDR3 DNA reads as TGTGCCAGCAGCTTAGAGTTCTCACGATCCTACGCGCAGTACTTC.

This clonotype was seen only a few times. The J gene is TRBJ2-3, the V gene TRBV7-9, with D tentatively TRBD1 or TRBD2 (5 bases each). The V gene lost 7 bases and the J gene lost 4 bases, with 18 bases spanning the gap. CDR1 is SEHNR, CDR2 FQNEAQ, per germline (reference sequence). The CDR3 is made up of 15 amino acids. CDR3 in amino acids: CASTPFRDRPDTQYF. For the CDR3, the DNA is TGTGCCAGCACCCCCTTTCGGGACCGTCCAGATACGCAGTATTTT. Using reference TRBV7-9 and TRBJ2-3 for the parts outside the CDR3, the full variable domain is DTGVSQNPRHKITKRGQNVTFRCDPISEHNRLYWYRQTLGQGPEFLTYFQNEAQLEKSRLLSDRFSAERPKGSFSTLEIQRTEQGDSAMYLCASTPFRDRPDTQYFGPGTRLTVL.

This clonotype was counted between two and nine times. The genes are TRBV7-2 and TRBJ2-7; tentative D call: TRBD2 (5 bases). Germline loops: CDR1 SGHTA, CDR2 FQGNSA. The ends were cut back, 1 base at V and 6 bases at J, with 10 bases in the middle. This CDR3 has 13 residues. CDR3 protein: CASSLVDSGEQYF. The CDR3 nucleotides are TGTGCCAGCAGCTTAGTGGACTCTGGCGAGCAGTACTTC. Supplemented by reference TRBV7-2 and TRBJ2-7, the full variable domain reads GAGVSQSPSNKVTEKGKDVELRCDPISGHTALYWYRQSLGQGLEFLIYFQGNSAPDKSGLPSDRFSAERTGGSVSTLTIQRTQQEDSAVYLCASSLVDSGEQYFGPGTRLTVT.

The J gene is TRBJ2-1, the V gene TRBV11-2; 12 nucleotides match TRBD1. After removal of 6 bases from V and 8 bases from J, the junction contained 11 bases not matched to a gene. The germline gives CDR1 SGHAT, CDR2 FQNNGV. CDR3 size: 16 residues. CDR3 in amino acids: CASSQQWGTGGHEQFF. CDR3 coding DNA: TGTGCCAGCAGTCAACAGTGGGGGACAGGGGGCCATGAGCAGTTCTTC.

Only a few counts were recorded for this clonotype. The rearrangement joins TRBV6-1 to TRBJ1-5; 7 bases fit TRBD1. Germline V gene data show CDR1 as MNHNS and CDR2 as SASEGT. The CDR3 extends over 16 amino acids. Trimming removed 7 bases from V and 6 bases from J; junction bases left unmatched: 15. The CDR3: CASIRKDRYAGQPQHF. CDR3 DNA: TGTGCCAGCATTAGAAAGGACAGGTATGCGGGTCAGCCCCAGCATTTT.

This clonotype was seen more than once but under ten times. V and J are TRBV6-1 and TRBJ2-5, with 8 bases identical to TRBD2. Germline assignment: CDR1 MNHNS and CDR2 SASEGT. The CDR3 is made up of 15 amino acids. V dropped 3 bases and J dropped 3; count of bases not matched to a gene: 6. The CDR3 region is CASSDTAGGEETQYF. The CDR3 DNA follows: TGTGCCAGCAGTGACACGGCGGGAGGAGAAGAGACCCAGTACTTC.

V usage is TRBV10-3 and J usage is TRBJ2-1; TRBD2 matches 10 bases. Germline V CDR1 and CDR2: ENHRY, SYGVKD. V was pared by 6 bases and J by 9 bases, with 11 bases of the junction left unmatched. The CDR3 is 15 residues long. CDR3 nucleotide sequence: TGTGCCATCAGACCATCCGGGACTAGCGCGGGTGAGCAGTTCTTC. It translates to CAIRPSGTSAGEQFF.

This clonotype was observed a few times. This rearrangement joins TRBV7-2 to TRBJ2-1; 13 bases align to TRBD2. The CDR3 sequence is 16 residues long. The germline CDR1 and CDR2 sequences are SGHTA and FQGNSA. With 3 bases clipped from V and 7 bases from J, the junction kept 6 bases outside the gene matches. This CDR3 reads CASSFWTSGSNNEQFF. The CDR3 bases are TGTGCCAGCAGCTTCTGGACTAGCGGGAGTAATAATGAGCAGTTCTTC.

This clonotype was recorded a few times. The rearrangement joins TRBV7-2 to TRBJ1-2; 7 bases align to TRBD1. Germline CDR1 is SGHTA and CDR2 is FQGNSA. CDR3 size: 15 residues. The trim removed 5 bases at V and 2 bases at J, leaving 8 bases unmatched. The CDR3 spells CASSIKRGPNYGYTF. The CDR3 nucleotides are TGTGCCAGCAGCATTAAGAGGGGGCCAAACTATGGCTACACCTTC.

This clonotype was seen a handful of times. The rearrangement links TRBV7-9 to TRBJ2-3; D is uncertain. This CDR3 region has 12 residues. With 5 bases removed from V and 3 bases from J, the gap between germline ends came to 6 bases. Germline CDR1 is SEHNR and CDR2 is FQNEAQ (reference sequence). CDR3 sequence: CASSPETDTQYF. As DNA, the CDR3 is TGTGCCAGCAGCCCGGAAACAGATACGCAGTATTTT.